A selection of T cell receptor beta chains follows, all from one sample in a study of T cells after yellow fever vaccination. A single record per CDR3 protein comes from TCRdb applying MiXCR to the 5' RACE reads. This table has 300,000 or so distinct CDR3 sequences, around 7% appearing once. This sample comprised PBMCs, obtained around 45 days after the first yellow fever vaccination. These receptors originate from a man younger than 35 who received the YFV17D yellow fever vaccine. CDR3s include the opening cysteine and the closing phenylalanine or tryptophan. D genes are given only for firm matches. Some rows have no size entry. The others give once, few or many, or a class for an expanded clone.

v_call: TRBV5-1; clone_size: .; d_call: .; j_call: TRBJ2-3; cdr3_aa: CASSLPQQDKDTQYF; cdr3_nt: TGCGCCAGCAGCTTGCCACAACAGGATAAAGATACGCAGTATTTT
v_call: TRBV2; clone_size: few; d_call: .; j_call: TRBJ2-1; cdr3_aa: CASSEALPNNEQFF; cdr3_nt: TGTGCCAGCAGTGAAGCGCTCCCCAACAATGAGCAGTTCTTC
v_call: TRBV12-3/TRBV12-4; clone_size: .; d_call: TRBD1; j_call: TRBJ1-5; cdr3_aa: CASRPTGNQPQHF; cdr3_nt: TGTGCCAGCAGACCGACAGGGAATCAGCCCCAGCATTTT
v_call: TRBV12-3/TRBV12-4; clone_size: many; d_call: .; j_call: TRBJ2-7; cdr3_aa: CASKILGLPEQYF; cdr3_nt: TGTGCCAGCAAAATTCTAGGCCTGCCCGAGCAGTACTTC
v_call: TRBV6-2/TRBV6-3; clone_size: few; d_call: TRBD2; j_call: TRBJ2-3; cdr3_aa: CASILGLAAGSTDTQYF; cdr3_nt: TGTGCCAGCATCCTGGGACTAGCGGCGGGAAGCACAGATACGCAGTATTTT
v_call: TRBV12-3/TRBV12-4; clone_size: .; d_call: TRBD1; j_call: TRBJ1-2; cdr3_aa: CASSPQGVFGYTF; cdr3_nt: TGTGCCAGCAGTCCCCAGGGGGTTTTTGGCTACACCTTC
v_call: TRBV6-6; clone_size: .; d_call: .; j_call: TRBJ1-4; cdr3_aa: CASSYGFTEKLFF; cdr3_nt: TGTGCCAGCAGTTACGGGTTTACCGAAAAACTGTTTTTT
v_call: TRBV7-8; clone_size: few; d_call: .; j_call: TRBJ1-3; cdr3_aa: CASSGPGLLASGNTIYF; cdr3_nt: TGTGCCAGCAGCGGACCGGGACTTCTCGCCTCTGGAAACACCATATATTTT
v_call: TRBV5-4; clone_size: few; d_call: .; j_call: TRBJ2-1; cdr3_aa: CASSLLVPDEQFF; cdr3_nt: TGTGCCAGCAGCTTGCTAGTTCCTGATGAGCAGTTCTTC
v_call: TRBV7-3; clone_size: .; d_call: .; j_call: TRBJ1-2; cdr3_aa: CASSLNGREDGYTF; cdr3_nt: TGTGCCAGCAGCTTAAACGGCAGGGAGGATGGCTACACCTTC
v_call: TRBV11-2; clone_size: .; d_call: .; j_call: TRBJ2-1; cdr3_aa: CASTDLGGGGEQFF; cdr3_nt: TGTGCCAGCACCGACCTGGGGGGGGGCGGTGAGCAGTTCTTC
v_call: TRBV27; clone_size: few; d_call: .; j_call: TRBJ2-7; cdr3_aa: CASSLGHLSSSYEQYF; cdr3_nt: TGTGCCAGCAGCTTAGGACACCTGAGTAGCTCCTACGAGCAGTACTTC
v_call: TRBV6-1; clone_size: .; d_call: TRBD1; j_call: TRBJ1-2; cdr3_aa: CASSPRQGASYGYTF; cdr3_nt: TGTGCCAGCAGCCCCCGGCAGGGGGCTTCCTATGGCTACACCTTC
v_call: TRBV5-4; clone_size: .; d_call: .; j_call: TRBJ2-2; cdr3_aa: CASSTVGGSSLTGELFF; cdr3_nt: TGTGCCAGCAGCACCGTAGGCGGAAGCAGCCTCACCGGGGAGCTGTTTTTT
v_call: TRBV2; clone_size: .; d_call: .; j_call: TRBJ2-1; cdr3_aa: CASSEHEGSNEQFF; cdr3_nt: TGTGCCAGCAGTGAACACGAGGGTTCCAATGAGCAGTTCTTC
v_call: TRBV5-1; clone_size: many; d_call: TRBD2; j_call: TRBJ2-5; cdr3_aa: CASSPGLVETQYF; cdr3_nt: TGCGCCAGCAGCCCGGGACTAGTTGAGACCCAGTACTTC
v_call: TRBV7-8; clone_size: .; d_call: .; j_call: TRBJ1-5; cdr3_aa: CASSSSTGQVHF; cdr3_nt: TGTGCCAGCAGCTCGTCGACAGGTCAGGTGCATTTT
v_call: TRBV10-3; clone_size: .; d_call: .; j_call: TRBJ2-3; cdr3_aa: CAITPGGPTDTQYF; cdr3_nt: TGTGCCATCACCCCGGGCGGGCCCACGGATACGCAGTATTTT
v_call: TRBV9; clone_size: .; d_call: TRBD2; j_call: TRBJ2-5; cdr3_aa: CASSASASGGNQETQYF; cdr3_nt: TGTGCCAGCAGCGCTTCCGCTAGCGGGGGTAACCAAGAGACCCAGTACTTC
v_call: TRBV7-9; clone_size: .; d_call: .; j_call: TRBJ2-7; cdr3_aa: CASSSGAPGQYF; cdr3_nt: TGTGCCAGCAGCTCTGGGGCACCCGGGCAGTACTTC
v_call: TRBV11-2; clone_size: many; d_call: TRBD2; j_call: TRBJ2-5; cdr3_aa: CASSLGVIAGGIPETQYF; cdr3_nt: TGTGCCAGCAGCTTAGGGGTCATAGCGGGGGGTATCCCCGAGACCCAGTACTTC
v_call: TRBV12-3/TRBV12-4; clone_size: many; d_call: .; j_call: TRBJ2-7; cdr3_aa: CASRGPGPYEQYF; cdr3_nt: TGTGCCAGCAGAGGGCCGGGACCTTACGAGCAGTACTTC
v_call: TRBV7-8; clone_size: few; d_call: .; j_call: TRBJ2-5; cdr3_aa: CASSLRDWGTQYF; cdr3_nt: TGTGCCAGCAGCCTCCGGGACTGGGGGACCCAGTACTTC
v_call: TRBV5-5; clone_size: .; d_call: .; j_call: TRBJ2-5; cdr3_aa: CASSLLPTGETQYF; cdr3_nt: TGTGCCAGCAGCTTACTCCCGACTGGGGAGACCCAGTACTTC
v_call: TRBV7-2; clone_size: .; d_call: TRBD1; j_call: TRBJ2-4; cdr3_aa: CASSLDLGQFQYF; cdr3_nt: TGTGCCAGCAGCTTAGATCTGGGACAGTTTCAGTACTTC
v_call: TRBV4-1; clone_size: few; d_call: TRBD1; j_call: TRBJ2-2; cdr3_aa: CASSQGDRGPGSGELFF; cdr3_nt: TGCGCCAGCAGCCAAGGGGACAGGGGGCCAGGTTCCGGGGAGCTGTTTTTT
v_call: TRBV15; clone_size: few; d_call: TRBD1; j_call: TRBJ2-1; cdr3_aa: CATSRDDRGFIANEQFF; cdr3_nt: TGTGCCACCAGCAGAGACGACAGGGGGTTCATCGCGAATGAGCAGTTCTTC
v_call: TRBV24-1; clone_size: .; d_call: TRBD2; j_call: TRBJ2-3; cdr3_aa: CATSDRLAVPPDTQYF; cdr3_nt: TGTGCCACCAGTGATCGACTAGCGGTCCCACCAGATACGCAGTATTTT
v_call: TRBV12-3/TRBV12-4; clone_size: few; d_call: .; j_call: TRBJ1-4; cdr3_aa: CASSTGTEKLFF; cdr3_nt: TGTGCCAGCAGTACCGGGACAGAAAAACTGTTTTTT
v_call: TRBV20-1; clone_size: many; d_call: .; j_call: TRBJ2-1; cdr3_aa: CSARRTESPEQFF; cdr3_nt: TGCAGTGCTAGACGGACAGAATCTCCTGAGCAGTTCTTC
v_call: TRBV27; clone_size: many; d_call: TRBD1; j_call: TRBJ2-5; cdr3_aa: CASSLQGQGIAQYF; cdr3_nt: TGTGCCAGCAGCTTACAGGGACAGGGTATCGCCCAGTACTTC